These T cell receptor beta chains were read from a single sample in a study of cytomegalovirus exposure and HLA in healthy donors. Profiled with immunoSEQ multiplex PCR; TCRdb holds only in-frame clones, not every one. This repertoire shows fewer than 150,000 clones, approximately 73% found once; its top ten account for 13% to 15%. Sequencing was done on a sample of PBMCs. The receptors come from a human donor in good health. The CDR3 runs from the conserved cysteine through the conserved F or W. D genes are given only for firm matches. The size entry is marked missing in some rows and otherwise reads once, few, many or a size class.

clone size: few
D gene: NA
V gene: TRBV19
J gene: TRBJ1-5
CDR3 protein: CASSTQGSNQPQHF
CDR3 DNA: TGTGCCAGTAGTACCCAGGGAAGCAATCAGCCCCAGCATTTT

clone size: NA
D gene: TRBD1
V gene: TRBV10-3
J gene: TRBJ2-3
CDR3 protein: CAISDLGQGTDTQYF
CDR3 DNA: TGTGCCATCAGTGATTTGGGACAGGGGACAGATACGCAGTATTTT

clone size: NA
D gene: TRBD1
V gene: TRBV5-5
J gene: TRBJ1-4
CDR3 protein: CASSHGQGEVEKLFF
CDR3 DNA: TGTGCCAGCAGCCACGGACAGGGAGAAGTTGAAAAACTGTTTTTT

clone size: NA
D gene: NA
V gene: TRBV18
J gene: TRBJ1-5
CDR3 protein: CASSTDRNQPQHF
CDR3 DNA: TGTGCCAGCTCAACAGACAGGAATCAGCCCCAGCATTTT

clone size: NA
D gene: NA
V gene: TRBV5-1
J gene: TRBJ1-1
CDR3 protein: CASSKNPGASHMNTEAFF
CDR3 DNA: TGCGCCAGCAGTAAGAACCCAGGCGCGTCCCACATGAACACTGAAGCTTTCTTT

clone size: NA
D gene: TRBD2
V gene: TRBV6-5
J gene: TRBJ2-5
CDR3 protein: CASSYAAGVGEQYF
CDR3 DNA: TGTGCCAGCAGTTACGCCGCGGGGGTGGGGGAGCAGTACTTC

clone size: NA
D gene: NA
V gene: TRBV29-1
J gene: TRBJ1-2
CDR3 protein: CSVEGAGWGYTF
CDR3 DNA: TGCAGCGTTGAAGGGGCAGGGTGGGGCTACACCTTC

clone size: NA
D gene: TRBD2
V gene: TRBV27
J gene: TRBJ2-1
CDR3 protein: CASSSPSGRRLFF
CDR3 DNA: TGTGCCAGCAGTTCGCCTAGCGGGAGACGTCTCTTCTTC

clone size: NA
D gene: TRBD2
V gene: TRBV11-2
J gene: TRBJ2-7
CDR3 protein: CASSLDLLAGGEQYF
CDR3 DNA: TGTGCCAGCAGCTTAGACCTACTAGCGGGAGGCGAGCAGTACTTC

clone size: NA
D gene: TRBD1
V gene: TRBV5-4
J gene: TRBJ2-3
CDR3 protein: CASSLRGRTDTQYF
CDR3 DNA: TGTGCCAGCAGCCTCAGGGGGCGGACAGATACGCAGTATTTT

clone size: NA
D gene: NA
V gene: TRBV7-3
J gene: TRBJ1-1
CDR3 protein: CASSFGGGATEAFF
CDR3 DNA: TGTGCCAGCAGCTTCGGTGGAGGCGCAACTGAAGCTTTCTTT

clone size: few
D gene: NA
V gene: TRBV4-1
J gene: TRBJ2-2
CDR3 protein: CASSQADTGELFF
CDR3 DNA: TGCGCCAGCAGCCAGGCTGACACCGGGGAGCTGTTTTTT